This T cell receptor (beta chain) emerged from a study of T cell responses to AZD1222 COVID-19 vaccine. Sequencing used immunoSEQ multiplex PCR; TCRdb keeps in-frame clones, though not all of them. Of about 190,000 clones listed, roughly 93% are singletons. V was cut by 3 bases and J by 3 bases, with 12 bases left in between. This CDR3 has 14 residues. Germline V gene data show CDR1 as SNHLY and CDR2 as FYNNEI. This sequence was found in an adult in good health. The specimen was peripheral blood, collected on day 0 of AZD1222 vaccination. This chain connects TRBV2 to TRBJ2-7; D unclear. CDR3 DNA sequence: TGTGCCAGCAGTGACGGGTCCCCCAACTACGAGCAGTACTTC. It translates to CASSDGSPNYEQYF.